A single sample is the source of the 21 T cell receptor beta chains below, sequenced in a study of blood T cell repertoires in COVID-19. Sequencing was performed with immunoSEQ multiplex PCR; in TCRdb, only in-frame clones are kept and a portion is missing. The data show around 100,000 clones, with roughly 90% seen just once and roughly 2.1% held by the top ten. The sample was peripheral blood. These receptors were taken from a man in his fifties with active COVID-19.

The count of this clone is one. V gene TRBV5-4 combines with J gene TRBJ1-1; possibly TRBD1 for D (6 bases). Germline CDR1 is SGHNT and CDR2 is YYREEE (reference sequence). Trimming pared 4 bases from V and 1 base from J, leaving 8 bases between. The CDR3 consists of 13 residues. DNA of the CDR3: TGTGCCAGCAGCCCACAGGGGAACACTGAAGCTTTCTTT. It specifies CASSPQGNTEAFF.

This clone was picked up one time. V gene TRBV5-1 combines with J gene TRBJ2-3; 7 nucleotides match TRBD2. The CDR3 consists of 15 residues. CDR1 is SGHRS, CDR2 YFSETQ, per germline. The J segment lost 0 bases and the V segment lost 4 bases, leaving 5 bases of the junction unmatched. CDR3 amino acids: CASSLGTTSTDTQYF. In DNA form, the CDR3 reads TGCGCCAGCAGCCTCGGGACTACGAGCACAGATACGCAGTATTTT.

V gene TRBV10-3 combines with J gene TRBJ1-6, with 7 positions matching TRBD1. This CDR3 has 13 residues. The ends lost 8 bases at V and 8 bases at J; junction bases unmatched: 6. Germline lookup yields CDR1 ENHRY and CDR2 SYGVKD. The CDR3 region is CAIRQGVDSPLHF. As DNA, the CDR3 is TGTGCCATCCGACAGGGTGTGGATTCACCCCTCCACTTT.

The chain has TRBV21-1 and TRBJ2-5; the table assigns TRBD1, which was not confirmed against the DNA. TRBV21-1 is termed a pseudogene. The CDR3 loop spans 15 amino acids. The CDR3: CASSSGQALGETQYF. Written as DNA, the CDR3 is TGTGCCAGCAGCTCGGGACAGGCATTGGGGGAGACCCAGTACTTC.

CDR3 sequence (DNA): TGTGCCACAGGGGCGGGGCGGAATCAGCCCCAGCATTTT. Translation: CATGAGRNQPQHF. The chain links TRBV15 to TRBJ1-5; weak D call: TRBD1 (5 bases). The CDR3 totals 13 residues. Deletions cut 9 bases from V and 4 bases from J, with 13 bases between. CDR1 LNHNV and CDR2 YYDKDF come from the germline V gene (reference sequence).

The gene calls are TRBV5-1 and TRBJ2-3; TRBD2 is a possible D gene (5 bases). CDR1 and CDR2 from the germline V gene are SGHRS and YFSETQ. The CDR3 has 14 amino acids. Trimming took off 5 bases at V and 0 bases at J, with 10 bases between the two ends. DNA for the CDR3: TGCGCCAGCAGGCAACGGACTAGCACAGATACGCAGTATTTT. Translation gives CASRQRTSTDTQYF.

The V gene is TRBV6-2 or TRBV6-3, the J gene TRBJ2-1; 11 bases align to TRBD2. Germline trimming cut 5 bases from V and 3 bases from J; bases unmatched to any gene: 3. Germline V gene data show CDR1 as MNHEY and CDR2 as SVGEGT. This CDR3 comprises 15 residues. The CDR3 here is CASSRLAGFYNEQFF. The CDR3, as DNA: TGTGCCAGCAGTAGACTAGCGGGATTCTACAATGAGCAGTTCTTC.

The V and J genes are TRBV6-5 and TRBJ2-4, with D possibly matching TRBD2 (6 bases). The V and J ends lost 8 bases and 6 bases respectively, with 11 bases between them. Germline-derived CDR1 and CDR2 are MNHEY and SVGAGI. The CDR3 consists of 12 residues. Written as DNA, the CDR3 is TGTGCCAGCCGGAGTAGCGGAAACATTCAGTACTTC. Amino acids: CASRSSGNIQYF.

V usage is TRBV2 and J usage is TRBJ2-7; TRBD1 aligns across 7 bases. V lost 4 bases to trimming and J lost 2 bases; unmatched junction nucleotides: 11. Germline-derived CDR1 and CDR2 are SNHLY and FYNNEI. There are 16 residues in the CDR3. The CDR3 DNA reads TGTGCCAGCAGTGTGGCCCCGAGACAGGGCACCTACGAGCAGTACGTC. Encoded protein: CASSVAPRQGTYEQYV.

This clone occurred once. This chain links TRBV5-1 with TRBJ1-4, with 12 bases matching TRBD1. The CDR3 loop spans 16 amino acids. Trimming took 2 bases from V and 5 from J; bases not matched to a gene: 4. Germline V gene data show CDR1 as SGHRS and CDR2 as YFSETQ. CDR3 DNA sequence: TGCGCCAGCAGCTTTGGGACAGGGGGCGCGAATGAAAAACTGTTTTTT. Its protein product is CASSFGTGGANEKLFF.

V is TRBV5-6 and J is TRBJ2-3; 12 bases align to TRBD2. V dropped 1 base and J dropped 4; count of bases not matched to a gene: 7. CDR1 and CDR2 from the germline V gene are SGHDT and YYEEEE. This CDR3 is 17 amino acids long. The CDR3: CASSLYSSGRAADTQYF. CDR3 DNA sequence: TGTGCCAGCAGCTTGTATTCTAGCGGGAGGGCCGCAGATACGCAGTATTTT.

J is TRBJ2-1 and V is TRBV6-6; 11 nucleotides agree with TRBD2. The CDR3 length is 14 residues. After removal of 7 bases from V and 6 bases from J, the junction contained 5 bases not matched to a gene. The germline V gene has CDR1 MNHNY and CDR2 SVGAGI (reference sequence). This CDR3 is CASTLAGGLNEQFF. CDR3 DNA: TGTGCCAGCACCTTAGCGGGGGGGCTCAATGAGCAGTTCTTC.

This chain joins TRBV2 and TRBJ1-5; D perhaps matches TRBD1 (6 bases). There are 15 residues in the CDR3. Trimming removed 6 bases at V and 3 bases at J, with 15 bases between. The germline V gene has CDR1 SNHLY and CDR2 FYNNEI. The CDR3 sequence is CASSRGGGANQPQHF. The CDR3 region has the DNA TGTGCCAGCAGCAGGGGCGGGGGGGCCAATCAGCCCCAGCATTTT.

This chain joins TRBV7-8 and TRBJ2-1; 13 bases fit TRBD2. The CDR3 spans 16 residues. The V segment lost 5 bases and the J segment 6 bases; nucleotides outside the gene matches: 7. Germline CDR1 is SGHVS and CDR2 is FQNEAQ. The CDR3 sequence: CASSPRTSGSVNEQFF. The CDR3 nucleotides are TGTGCCAGCAGCCCCCGGACTAGCGGGAGTGTCAATGAGCAGTTCTTC.

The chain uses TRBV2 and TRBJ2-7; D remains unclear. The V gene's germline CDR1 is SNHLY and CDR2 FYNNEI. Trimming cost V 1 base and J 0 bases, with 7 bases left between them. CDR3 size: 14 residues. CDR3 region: CASSEGPVSYEQYV. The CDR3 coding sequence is TGTGCCAGCAGTGAAGGTCCAGTCTCCTACGAGCAGTACGTC.

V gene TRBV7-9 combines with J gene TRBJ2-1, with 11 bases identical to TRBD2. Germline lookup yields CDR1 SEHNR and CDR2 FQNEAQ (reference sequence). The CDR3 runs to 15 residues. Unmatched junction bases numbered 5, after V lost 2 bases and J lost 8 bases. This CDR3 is CASSLTSGSSDEQFF. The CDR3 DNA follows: TGTGCCAGCAGCTTAACTAGCGGGAGTTCCGATGAGCAGTTCTTC.

This chain's CDR3 is CATGLSTDTDTQYF. CDR3 nucleotides: TGTGCCACCGGACTATCCACTGACACAGATACGCAGTATTTT. The chain links TRBV10-3 to TRBJ2-3; D possibly corresponds to TRBD2 (6 bases). CDR3 length equals 14 residues. V lost 10 bases and J lost 2, with 16 bases in between. Germline lookup yields CDR1 ENHRY and CDR2 SYGVKD.

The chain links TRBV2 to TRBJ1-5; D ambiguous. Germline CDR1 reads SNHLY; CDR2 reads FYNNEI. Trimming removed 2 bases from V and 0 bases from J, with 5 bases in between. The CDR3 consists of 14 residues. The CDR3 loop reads CASSERDSNQPQHF. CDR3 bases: TGTGCCAGCAGTGAACGCGATAGCAATCAGCCCCAGCATTTT.

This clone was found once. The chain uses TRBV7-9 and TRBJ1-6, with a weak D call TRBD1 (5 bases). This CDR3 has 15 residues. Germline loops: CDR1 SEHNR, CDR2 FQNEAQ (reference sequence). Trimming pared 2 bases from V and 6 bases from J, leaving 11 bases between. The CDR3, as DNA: TGTGCCAGCAGCTTACAGGGTTCTAGTAATTCACCCCTCCACTTT. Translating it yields CASSLQGSSNSPLHF.

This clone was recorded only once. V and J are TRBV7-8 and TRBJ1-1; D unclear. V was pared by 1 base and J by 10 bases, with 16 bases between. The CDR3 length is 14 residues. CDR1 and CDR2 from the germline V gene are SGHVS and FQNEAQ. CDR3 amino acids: CASSLGADIPPAFF. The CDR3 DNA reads TGTGCCAGCAGCTTAGGGGCCGACATCCCGCCAGCTTTCTTT.

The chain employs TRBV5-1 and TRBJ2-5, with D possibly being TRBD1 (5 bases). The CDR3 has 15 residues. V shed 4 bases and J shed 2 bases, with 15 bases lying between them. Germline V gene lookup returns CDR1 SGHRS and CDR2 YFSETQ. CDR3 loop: CASSAITGDQETQYF. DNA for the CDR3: TGCGCCAGCAGCGCCATTACAGGAGATCAAGAGACCCAGTACTTC.